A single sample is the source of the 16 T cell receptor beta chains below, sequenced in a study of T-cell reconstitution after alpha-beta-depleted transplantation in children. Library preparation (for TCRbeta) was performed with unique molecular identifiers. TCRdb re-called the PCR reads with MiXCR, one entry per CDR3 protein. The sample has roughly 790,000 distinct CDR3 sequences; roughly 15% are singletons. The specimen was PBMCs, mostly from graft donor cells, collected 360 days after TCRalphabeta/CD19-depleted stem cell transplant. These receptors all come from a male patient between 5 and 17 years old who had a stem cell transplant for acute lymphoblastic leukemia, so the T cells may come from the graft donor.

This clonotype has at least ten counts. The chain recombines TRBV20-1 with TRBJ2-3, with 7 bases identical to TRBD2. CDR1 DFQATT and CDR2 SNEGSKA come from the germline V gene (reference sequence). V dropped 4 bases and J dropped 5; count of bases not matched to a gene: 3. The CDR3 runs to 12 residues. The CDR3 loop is CSAIASGDTQYF. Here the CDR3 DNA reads TGCAGTGCTATCGCTAGCGGAGATACGCAGTATTTT.

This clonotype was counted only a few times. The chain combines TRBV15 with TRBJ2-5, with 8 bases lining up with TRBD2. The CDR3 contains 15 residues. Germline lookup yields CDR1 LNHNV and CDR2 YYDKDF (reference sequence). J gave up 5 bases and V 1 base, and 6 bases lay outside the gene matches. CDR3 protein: CATSRVREGWETQYF. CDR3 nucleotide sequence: TGTGCCACCAGCAGAGTCCGGGAGGGATGGGAGACCCAGTACTTC.

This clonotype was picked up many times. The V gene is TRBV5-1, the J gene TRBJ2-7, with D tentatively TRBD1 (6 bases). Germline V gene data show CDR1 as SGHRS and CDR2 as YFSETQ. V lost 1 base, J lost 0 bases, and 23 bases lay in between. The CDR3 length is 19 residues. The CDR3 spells CASSLRARVPVRGSYEQYF. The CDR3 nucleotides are TGCGCCAGCAGCTTGAGGGCCAGGGTGCCAGTCAGGGGCTCCTACGAGCAGTACTTC. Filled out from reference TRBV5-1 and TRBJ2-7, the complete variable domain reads KAGVTQTPRYLIKTRGQQVTLSCSPISGHRSVSWYQQTPGQGLQFLFEYFSETQRNKGNFPGRFSGRQFSNSRSEMNVSTLELGDSALYLCASSLRARVPVRGSYEQYFGPGTRLTVT.

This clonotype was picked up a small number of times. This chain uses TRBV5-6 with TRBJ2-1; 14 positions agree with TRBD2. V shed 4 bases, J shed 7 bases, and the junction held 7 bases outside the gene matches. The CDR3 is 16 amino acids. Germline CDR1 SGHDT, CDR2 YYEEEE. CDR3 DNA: TGTGCCAGCAGCACCGGGACTAGCGGGAGTCAGAATGAGCAGTTCTTC. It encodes CASSTGTSGSQNEQFF.

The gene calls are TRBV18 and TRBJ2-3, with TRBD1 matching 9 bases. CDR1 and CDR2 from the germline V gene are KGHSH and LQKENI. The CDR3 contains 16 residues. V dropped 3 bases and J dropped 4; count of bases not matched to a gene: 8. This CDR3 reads CASSPTGTGSADTQYF. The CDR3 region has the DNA TGTGCCAGCTCACCGACCGGGACAGGGTCGGCAGATACGCAGTATTTT.

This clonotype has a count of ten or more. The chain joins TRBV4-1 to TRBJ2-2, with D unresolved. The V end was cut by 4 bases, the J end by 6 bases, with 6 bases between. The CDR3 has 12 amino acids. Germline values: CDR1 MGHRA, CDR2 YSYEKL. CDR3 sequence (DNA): TGCGCCAGCAGCCTGTATGCCGGGGAGCTGTTTTTT. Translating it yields CASSLYAGELFF.

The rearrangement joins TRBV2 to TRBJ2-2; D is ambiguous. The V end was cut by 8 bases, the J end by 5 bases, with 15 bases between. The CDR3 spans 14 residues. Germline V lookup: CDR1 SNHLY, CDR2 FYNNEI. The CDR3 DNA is TGTGCCAGCTTCTTTGACTCGGATACCGGGGAGCTGTTTTTT. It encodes CASFFDSDTGELFF. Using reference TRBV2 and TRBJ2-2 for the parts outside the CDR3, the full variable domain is EPEVTQTPSHQVTQMGQEVILRCVPISNHLYFYWYRQILGQKVEFLVSFYNNEISEKSEIFDDQFSVERPDGSNFTLKIRSTKLEDSAMYFCASFFDSDTGELFFGEGSRLTVL.

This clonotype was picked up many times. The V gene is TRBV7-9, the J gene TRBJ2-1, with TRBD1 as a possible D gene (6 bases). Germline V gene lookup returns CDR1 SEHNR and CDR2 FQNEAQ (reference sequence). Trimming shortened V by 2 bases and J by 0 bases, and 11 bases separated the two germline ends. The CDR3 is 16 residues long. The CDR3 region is CASSLPQGASYNEQFF. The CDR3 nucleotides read TGTGCCAGCAGCTTACCACAGGGTGCCTCCTACAATGAGCAGTTCTTC.

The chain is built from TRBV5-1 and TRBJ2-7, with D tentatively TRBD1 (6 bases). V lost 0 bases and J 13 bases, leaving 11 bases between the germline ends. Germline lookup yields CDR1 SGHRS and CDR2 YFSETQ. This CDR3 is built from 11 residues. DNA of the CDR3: TGCGCCAGCAGCTTGGCCGGGACATTTTACTTC. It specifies CASSLAGTFYF. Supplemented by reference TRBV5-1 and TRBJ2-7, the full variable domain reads KAGVTQTPRYLIKTRGQQVTLSCSPISGHRSVSWYQQTPGQGLQFLFEYFSETQRNKGNFPGRFSGRQFSNSRSEMNVSTLELGDSALYLCASSLAGTFYFGPGTRLTVT.

The CDR3 is CSGTASGGELFF. The CDR3 nucleotides are TGCTCCGGTACGGCTAGCGGCGGGGAGCTGTTTTTT. The V gene is TRBV29-1, the J gene TRBJ2-2; 7 bases match TRBD2. Germline V gene sequence: CDR1 SQVTM, CDR2 ANQGSEA. This CDR3 comprises 12 residues.

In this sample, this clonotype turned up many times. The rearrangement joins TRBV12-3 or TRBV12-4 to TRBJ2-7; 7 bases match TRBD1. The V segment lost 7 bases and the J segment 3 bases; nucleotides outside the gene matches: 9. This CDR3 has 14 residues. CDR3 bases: TGTGCCAGCACTCTTCGGGACAGCTTCTACGAGCAGTACTTC. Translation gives CASTLRDSFYEQYF.

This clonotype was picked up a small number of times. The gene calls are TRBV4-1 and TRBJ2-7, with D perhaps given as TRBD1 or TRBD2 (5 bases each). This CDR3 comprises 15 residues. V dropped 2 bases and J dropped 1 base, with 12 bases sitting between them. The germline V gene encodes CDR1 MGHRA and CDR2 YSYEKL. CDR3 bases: TGCGCCAGCAGCCAAATCGAGGGACGGTCCTACGAGCAGTACTTC. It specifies CASSQIEGRSYEQYF.

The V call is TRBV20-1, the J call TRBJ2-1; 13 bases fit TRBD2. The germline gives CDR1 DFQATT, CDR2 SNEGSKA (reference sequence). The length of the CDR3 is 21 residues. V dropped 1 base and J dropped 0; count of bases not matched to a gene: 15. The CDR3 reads CSARGTSGSYPPESSYNEQFF. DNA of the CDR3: TGCAGTGCTAGAGGGACTAGCGGGAGTTACCCTCCCGAAAGCTCCTACAATGAGCAGTTCTTC.

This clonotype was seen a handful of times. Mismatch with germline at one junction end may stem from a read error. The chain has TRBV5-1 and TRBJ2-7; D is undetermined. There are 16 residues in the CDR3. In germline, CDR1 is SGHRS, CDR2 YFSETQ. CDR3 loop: CVSSSSPSLGLYEQYF. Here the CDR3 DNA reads TGCGTCAGCAGCTCCTCCCCAAGTCTAGGGCTCTACGAGCAGTACTTC.

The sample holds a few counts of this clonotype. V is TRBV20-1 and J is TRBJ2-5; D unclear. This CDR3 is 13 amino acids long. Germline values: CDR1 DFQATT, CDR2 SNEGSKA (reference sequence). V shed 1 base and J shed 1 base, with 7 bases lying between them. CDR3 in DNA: TGCAGTGCTAGAGCGGAGTTCCAAGAGACCCAGTACTTC. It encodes CSARAEFQETQYF.

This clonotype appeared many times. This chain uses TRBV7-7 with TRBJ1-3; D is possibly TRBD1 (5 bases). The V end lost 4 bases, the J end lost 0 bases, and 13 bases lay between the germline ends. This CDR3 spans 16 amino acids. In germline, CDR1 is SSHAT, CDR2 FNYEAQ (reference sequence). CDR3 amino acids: CASSSQGFISGNTIYF. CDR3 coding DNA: TGTGCCAGCAGCTCTCAGGGTTTTATCTCTGGAAACACCATATATTTT.